This T cell receptor beta chain was captured in a study of blood T cell repertoires in COVID-19. Whole-study context: There were acute and convalescent COVID-19 samples, and they came from the United States, Italy and Spain. PBMCs, B-cell-depleted T cells, or T cells provided the cDNA or gDNA that made up the material.

TCRdb's copy holds only in-frame clones and misses some; the assay was immunoSEQ multiplex PCR. This sample has approximately 8,800 clones, with 70% to 85% found just once. This receptor was obtained from a human donor with active COVID-19. The donor label of this sample is uncertain. The sequenced material came from peripheral blood.

The CDR3 coding sequence is TGTGCCAGCAGTGGACAGGGAGCCGATCGATCGTCCTACTACGAGCAGTACTTC. Residues: CASSGQGADRSSYYEQYF. This chain links TRBV6-1 with TRBJ2-7, with 7 nucleotides matching TRBD1. The germline V gene has CDR1 MNHNS and CDR2 SASEGT. The CDR3 length is 18 residues. Losses at the gene ends were 4 bases for V and 3 bases for J; bases not matched to a gene: 18.